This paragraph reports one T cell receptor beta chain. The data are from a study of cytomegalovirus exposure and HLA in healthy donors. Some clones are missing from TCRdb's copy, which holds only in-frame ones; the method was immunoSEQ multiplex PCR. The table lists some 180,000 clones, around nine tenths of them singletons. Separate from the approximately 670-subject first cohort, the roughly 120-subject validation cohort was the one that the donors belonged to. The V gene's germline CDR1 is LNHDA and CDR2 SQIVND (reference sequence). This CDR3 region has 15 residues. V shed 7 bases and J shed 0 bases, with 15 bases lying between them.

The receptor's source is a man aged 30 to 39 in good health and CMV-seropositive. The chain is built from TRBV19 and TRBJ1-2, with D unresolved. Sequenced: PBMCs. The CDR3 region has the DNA TGTGCCAGTAACGGGATTGGCAGACCTAACTATGGCTACACCTTC. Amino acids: CASNGIGRPNYGYTF.